The 11 T cell receptor beta chains given below trace back to one sample, sequenced in a study of cytomegalovirus exposure and HLA in healthy donors. 13 Jbeta primers and 60 Vbeta primers were used for the PCR. Measured with immunoSEQ multiplex PCR; TCRdb has only the in-frame clones, and not every one. The table records 80,000 to 95,000 clones, less than 65% of them present only once. Sequencing was done on a sample of PBMCs. The receptors were sampled from a woman in her 30s in good health and CMV-seronegative.

V is TRBV6-1 and J is TRBJ2-7; 7 bases align to TRBD2. Looked up from germline, CDR1 is MNHNS and CDR2 is SASEGT. The CDR3 sequence is 14 residues long. The J segment lost 3 bases and the V segment lost 10 bases, leaving 12 bases of the junction unmatched. CDR3 DNA: TGTGCCACCGTCTCCGGGACTACGATCTACGAGCAGTACTTC. Protein: CATVSGTTIYEQYF.

The chain links TRBV30 to TRBJ2-7; D gene uncertain. The germline V gene encodes CDR1 GTSNPN and CDR2 SVGIG (reference sequence). The CDR3 loop spans 13 amino acids. V was cut by 3 bases and J by 0 bases, with 9 bases left in between. Here the CDR3 reads CAWRQRSSYEQYF. CDR3 nucleotides: TGTGCCTGGAGGCAAAGGAGCTCCTACGAGCAGTACTTC.

This chain joins TRBV7-9 and TRBJ2-3; D not resolved. CDR3 length: 14 amino acids. Trimming pared 0 bases from V and 2 bases from J, leaving 6 bases between. Looked up from germline, CDR1 is SEHNR and CDR2 is FQNEAQ (reference sequence). Written as DNA, the CDR3 is TGTGCCAGCAGCTTAGCGCGGAACACAGATACGCAGTATTTT. Its protein product is CASSLARNTDTQYF.

The rearrangement links TRBV5-4 to TRBJ1-2; no firm D call. V lost 3 bases and J 4 bases, leaving 13 bases between the germline ends. The CDR3 has 14 amino acids. Per the germline V gene, CDR1 is SGHNT and CDR2 is YYREEE (reference sequence). This CDR3 reads CASSWGGERYGYTF. CDR3 DNA sequence: TGTGCCAGCAGCTGGGGTGGGGAGCGCTATGGCTACACCTTC.

The chain uses TRBV7-2 and TRBJ2-7; D remains unclear. Germline assignment: CDR1 SGHTA and CDR2 FQGNSA. Trimming stripped 1 base from V and 6 bases from J, with 13 bases between. CDR3 size: 14 residues. CDR3 loop: CASSLGLVVREQYF. CDR3 coding DNA: TGTGCCAGCAGCTTAGGTCTAGTAGTACGCGAGCAGTACTTC.

The chain has TRBV7-9 and TRBJ1-4; 9 nucleotides align to TRBD1. V shed 4 bases and J 9 bases; nucleotides not matched to a gene: 6. The CDR3 runs 14 residues. Germline V gene lookup returns CDR1 SEHNR and CDR2 FQNEAQ (reference sequence). The CDR3, as DNA: TGTGCCAGCAGCTACTCCGGGACAGGGAAAAAACTGTTTTTT. Translated, it gives CASSYSGTGKKLFF.

Remarks on this clone: The junction shows a germline mismatch at one end, possibly a read error. V gene TRBV7-9 combines with J gene TRBJ2-3; D is uncertain. The CDR3 runs 13 residues. CDR1 and CDR2 (germline): SEHNR, FQNEAQ (reference sequence). The CDR3 region has the DNA TGTGCCAGCAGCTCCCCCGAGGCCCTCGGAGACTGCTTT. Translating it yields CASSSPEALGDCF.

This clone came up a few times. The junction departs from the called germline gene at one end, perhaps through a read error. V usage is TRBV6-1 and J usage is TRBJ2-7; possibly TRBD1 for D (7 bases). From germline, CDR1 is MNHNS and CDR2 SASEGT. This CDR3 region has 16 residues. For the CDR3, the DNA is TGTGCCAGCAGTGACCGTCGACAGGGACTCTCCCACGAGCAGTACTTC. Translation: CASSDRRQGLSHEQYF.

This clone has a handful of counts. The rearrangement links TRBV5-1 to TRBJ2-1; 9 bases are shared with TRBD2. Unmatched junction bases numbered 9, after V lost 4 bases and J lost 7 bases. The CDR3 loop spans 15 amino acids. Germline V gene data show CDR1 as SGHRS and CDR2 as YFSETQ. CDR3 residues: CASSEGPTSGNEQFF. Here the CDR3 DNA reads TGCGCCAGCAGCGAGGGACCGACTAGCGGTAATGAGCAGTTCTTC.

Only a few counts were recorded for this clone. The rearrangement joins TRBV4-1 to TRBJ2-5, with D perhaps matching TRBD2 (5 bases). V gave up 2 bases and J gave up 5 bases, with 12 bases separating them. The CDR3 spans 14 residues. Germline V gene sequence: CDR1 MGHRA, CDR2 YSYEKL. The CDR3 sequence: CASSQQSGWETQYF. For the CDR3, the DNA is TGCGCCAGCAGCCAACAATCGGGGTGGGAGACCCAGTACTTC.

This clone was counted between two and nine times. This chain links TRBV28 with TRBJ2-7; tentative D call: TRBD1 (6 bases). The CDR3 is 12 amino acids. Germline V gene lookup returns CDR1 MDHEN and CDR2 SYDVKM. The CDR3 region is CASTNTGYEQYF. CDR3 nucleotide sequence: TGTGCTTCGACCAACACAGGGTACGAGCAGTACTTC.